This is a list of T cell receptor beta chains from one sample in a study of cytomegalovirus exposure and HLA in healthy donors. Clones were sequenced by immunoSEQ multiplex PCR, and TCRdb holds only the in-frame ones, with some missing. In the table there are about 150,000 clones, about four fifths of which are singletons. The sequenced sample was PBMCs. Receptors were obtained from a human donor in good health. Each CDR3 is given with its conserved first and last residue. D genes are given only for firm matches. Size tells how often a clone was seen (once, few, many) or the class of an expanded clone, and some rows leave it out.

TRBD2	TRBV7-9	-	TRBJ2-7	TGTGCCAGCAGCTTGGGGGACGGGAGGTACGAGCAGTACTTC	CASSLGDGRYEQYF
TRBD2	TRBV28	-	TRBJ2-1	TGTGCCAGCAGTCCCCGCCCCTCTAGCGGACCGAGGCACAATGAGCAGTTCTTC	CASSPRPSSGPRHNEQFF
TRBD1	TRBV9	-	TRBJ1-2	TGTGCCAGCAGCGTCACACAGGGGGGAGGCTACACCTTC	CASSVTQGGGYTF
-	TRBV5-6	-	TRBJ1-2	TGTGCCAGCAGCCCGGGAGCGGAAGGCTACACCTTC	CASSPGAEGYTF
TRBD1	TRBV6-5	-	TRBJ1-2	TGTGCCAGCAGTCCTAACAGGGGACTCCATGGCTACACCTTC	CASSPNRGLHGYTF
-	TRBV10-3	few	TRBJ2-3	TGTGCCATCAGTGACGGGAGAGCTAGCACAGATACGCAGTATTTT	CAISDGRASTDTQYF
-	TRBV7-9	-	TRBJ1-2	TGTGCCAGCAGCACCAGGGAAAATAGCTACACCTTC	CASSTRENSYTF
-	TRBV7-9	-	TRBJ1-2	TGTGCCAGCAGTCCCCCAGGGCACTGGGGCTACACCTTC	CASSPPGHWGYTF
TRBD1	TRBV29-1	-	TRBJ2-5	TGCAGCGTTGAGGGACAGGGGGCATGGGGAGAGACCCAGTACTTC	CSVEGQGAWGETQYF
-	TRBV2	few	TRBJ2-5	TGTGCCAGCAGTGAATTCAAGGCCGCAGGGTCTGAGACCCAGTACTTC	CASSEFKAAGSETQYF
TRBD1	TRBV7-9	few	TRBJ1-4	TGTGCCAGCAGCTTAAACAGGGGGAATGGTGAAAAACTGTTTTTT	CASSLNRGNGEKLFF
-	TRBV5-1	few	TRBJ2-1	TGCGCCAGCAGCCTTCACCCGGGTGGTGAGCAGTTCTTC	CASSLHPGGEQFF
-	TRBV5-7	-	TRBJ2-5	TGTGCCAGCAGCTTGGTAACAGGCCAAGAGACCCAGTACTTC	CASSLVTGQETQYF
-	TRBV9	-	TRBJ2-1	TGTGCCAGCAGCGTATTACCGGGAGTGGATGAGCAGTTCTTC	CASSVLPGVDEQFF
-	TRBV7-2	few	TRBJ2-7	TGTGCCAGCAGCCTGCGACTAATAACCTCCTACGAGCAGTACTTC	CASSLRLITSYEQYF
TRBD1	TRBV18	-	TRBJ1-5	TGTGCCAGCTCACCGTCCGGGACAGGGGGCCTTCAGCCCCAGCATTTT	CASSPSGTGGLQPQHF
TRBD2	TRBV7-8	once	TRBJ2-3	TGTGCCAGCAGCAGAAGCGGGAGTGATACGCAGTATTTT	CASSRSGSDTQYF
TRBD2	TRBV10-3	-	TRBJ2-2	TGTGCCATCAGTGAAGCGGGAACGAACACCGGGGAGCTGTTTTTT	CAISEAGTNTGELFF
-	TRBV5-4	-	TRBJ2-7	TGTGCCAGCAGCCCCGAGACAGGTTTAGGCGAGCAGTACTTC	CASSPETGLGEQYF
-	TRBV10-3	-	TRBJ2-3	TGTGCCATCAAATTCGGCCAGGGTAGCACAGATACGCAGTATTTT	CAIKFGQGSTDTQYF
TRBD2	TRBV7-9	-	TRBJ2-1	TGTGCCAGCATCTCTCGGGGGGGCCTTCAAAGCAATGAGCAGTTCTTC	CASISRGGLQSNEQFF
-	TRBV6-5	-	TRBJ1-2	TGTGCCAGCAGTTACTCTACAGGGCCCTATGGCTACACCTTC	CASSYSTGPYGYTF